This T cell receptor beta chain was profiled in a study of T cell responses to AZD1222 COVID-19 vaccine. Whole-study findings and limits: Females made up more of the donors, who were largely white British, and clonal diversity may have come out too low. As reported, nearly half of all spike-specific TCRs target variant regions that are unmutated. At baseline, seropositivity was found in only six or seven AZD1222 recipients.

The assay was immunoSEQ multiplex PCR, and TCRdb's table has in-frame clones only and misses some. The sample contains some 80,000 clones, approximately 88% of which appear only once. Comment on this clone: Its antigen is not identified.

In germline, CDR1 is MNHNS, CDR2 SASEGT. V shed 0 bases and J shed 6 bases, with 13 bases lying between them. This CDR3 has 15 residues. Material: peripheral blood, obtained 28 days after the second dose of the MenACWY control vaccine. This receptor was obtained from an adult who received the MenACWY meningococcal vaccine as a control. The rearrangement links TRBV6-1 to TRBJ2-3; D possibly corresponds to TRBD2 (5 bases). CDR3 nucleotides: TGTGCCAGCAGTGAAGCATTAGCGTCTAGGGATACGCAGTATTTT. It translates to CASSEALASRDTQYF.